The 30 T cell receptor beta chains in this list originate from one sample, sequenced in a study of blood T cell repertoires in COVID-19. TCRdb keeps only in-frame clones here, not all; method: immunoSEQ multiplex PCR. The sample yields a few hundred thousand clones, roughly 86% seen once. Material for sequencing was peripheral blood. These receptors were taken from a man aged 55 to 69 with acute or convalescent COVID-19.

The rearrangement uses TRBV2 and TRBJ2-2; D gene unclear. Per germline, CDR1 SNHLY and CDR2 FYNNEI. CDR3 length: 15 amino acids. Trimming cost V 3 bases and J 0 bases, with 8 bases left between them. The CDR3 DNA sequence: TGTGCCAGCAGTGATCGGCGGACGAACACCGGGGAGCTGTTTTTT. Translation gives CASSDRRTNTGELFF.

The chain has TRBV27 and TRBJ2-5; 7 bases map to TRBD2. The CDR3 covers 17 residues. V shed 6 bases, J shed 3 bases, and the junction held 16 bases outside the gene matches. Per the germline V gene, CDR1 is MNHEY and CDR2 is SMNVEV (reference sequence). The CDR3 protein is CASSLGLAAGTKETQYF. The CDR3 coding sequence is TGTGCCAGCAGCTTGGGGCTAGCGGCGGGGACCAAAGAGACCCAGTACTTC.

The V call is TRBV12-3 or TRBV12-4, the J call TRBJ2-3; D is unclear. The CDR3 is 13 residues long. Trimming left V 5 bases short and J 10 bases short, with 16 bases between. The DNA of the CDR3 is TGTGCCAGCAGTACCTTTGGGCCCCATCCGCAGTATTTT. Translating gives CASSTFGPHPQYF.

The chain uses TRBV13 and TRBJ1-6, with 7 bases aligning to TRBD1. The CDR3 has 17 amino acids. Per the germline V gene, CDR1 is PRHDT and CDR2 is FYEKMQ (reference sequence). After removal of 4 bases from V and 0 bases from J, the junction contained 6 bases not matched to a gene. The CDR3 DNA reads TGTGCCAGCAGCTCGGGACAGCACAGCTCCTATAATTCACCCCTCCACTTT. It specifies CASSSGQHSSYNSPLHF.

V usage is TRBV20-1 and J usage is TRBJ1-2, with 7 positions matching TRBD1. Germline trimming cut 4 bases from V and 8 bases from J; bases unmatched to any gene: 7. The germline V gene encodes CDR1 DFQATT and CDR2 SNEGSKA (reference sequence). The CDR3 has 12 residues. CDR3 residues: CSANDRAKGYTF. CDR3 nucleotides: TGCAGTGCTAATGACAGGGCGAAAGGCTACACCTTC.

The chain carries TRBV3-1 (or the pseudogene TRBV3-2) and TRBJ1-6, with 7 bases fitting TRBD1. Germline loops: CDR1 LGHDT, CDR2 YNNKEL (reference sequence). J gave up 7 bases and V 0 bases, and 9 bases lay outside the gene matches. This CDR3 has 17 residues. CDR3 sequence: CASSQEGLGRGNSPLHF. The CDR3 bases are TGTGCCAGCAGCCAAGAAGGTTTGGGCAGGGGGAATTCACCCCTCCACTTT.

The chain couples TRBV4-1 to TRBJ1-3; 8 bases map to TRBD1. J gave up 4 bases and V 4 bases, and 3 bases lay outside the gene matches. This CDR3 is 14 amino acids long. Germline CDR1 MGHRA, CDR2 YSYEKL. CDR3 in amino acids: CASSPRGLGNTIYF. The CDR3, as DNA: TGCGCCAGCAGCCCCAGGGGGCTGGGAAACACCATATATTTT.

V is TRBV2 and J is TRBJ2-7, with D possibly TRBD1 on 5 matching bases. Germline V CDR1 and CDR2: SNHLY, FYNNEI. The V end lost 5 bases, the J end lost 3 bases, and 11 bases lay between the germline ends. This CDR3 contains 13 residues. Here the CDR3 reads CASSSGFRYEQYF. CDR3 in DNA: TGTGCCAGCAGTTCAGGGTTTCGCTACGAGCAGTACTTC.

This clone was counted between two and nine times. The J gene is TRBJ1-1, the V gene TRBV19, with D uncertain. There are 14 residues in the CDR3. Germline CDR1 is LNHDA and CDR2 is SQIVND (reference sequence). Trimming took off 10 bases at V and 4 bases at J, with 19 bases between the two ends. The DNA for the CDR3 is TGTGCCACCCACCGGCGGGCGAAGGGCACTGAAGCTTTCTTT. Translation: CATHRRAKGTEAFF.

The chain links TRBV5-1 to TRBJ1-1; D might be TRBD1 (5 bases). The CDR3 runs to 14 residues. The germline V and J ends were trimmed by 2 bases and 5 bases, with 13 bases remaining between them. CDR1 is SGHRS, CDR2 YFSETQ, per germline. Here the CDR3 DNA reads TGCGCCAGCAGCTTCAGGGTCACCTCTACTGAAGCTTTCTTT. The encoded protein is CASSFRVTSTEAFF.

The V and J genes are TRBV7-6 and TRBJ2-3; D is perhaps TRBD2 (7 bases). The germline V and J ends were trimmed by 0 bases and 4 bases, with 14 bases remaining between them. The CDR3 extends over 16 amino acids. Germline V CDR1 and CDR2: SGHVS, FNYEAQ. The CDR3 sequence: CASSLAGGPIPDTQYF. DNA for the CDR3: TGTGCCAGCAGCTTAGCGGGGGGGCCTATCCCAGATACGCAGTATTTT.

The chain recombines TRBV7-3 with TRBJ1-1; D perhaps matches TRBD1 (6 bases). V was shortened by 2 bases and J by 11 bases, with 15 bases between the two germline ends. The germline gives CDR1 SGHTA, CDR2 FQGTGA. The CDR3 covers 13 residues. The CDR3 DNA reads as TGTGCCAGCAGCTTATCGTCGGCAGGGGCTGCTTTCTTT. It yields the protein CASSLSSAGAAFF. The full variable domain, rest sourced from reference TRBV7-3 and TRBJ1-1, is GAGVSQTPSNKVTEKGKYVELRCDPISGHTALYWYRQSLGQGPEFLIYFQGTGAADDSGLPNDRFFAVRPEGSVSTLKIQRTERGDSAVYLCASSLSSAGAAFFGQGTRLTVV.

The V and J genes are TRBV28 and TRBJ1-4, with D perhaps TRBD1 (6 bases). Germline V CDR1 and CDR2: MDHEN, SYDVKM. This CDR3 has 15 residues. The ends were cut back, 6 bases at V and 5 bases at J, with 16 bases in the middle. CDR3 DNA sequence: TGTGCCAGCAGGCGTGGGTCGCAGGGGAATGAAAAACTGTTTTTT. The encoded protein is CASRRGSQGNEKLFF.

This sequence joins TRBV28 and TRBJ2-7, with a weak D call TRBD2 (6 bases). Germline V gene sequence: CDR1 MDHEN, CDR2 SYDVKM. V was clipped by 2 bases and J by 3 bases, with 8 bases between them. The CDR3 extends over 13 amino acids. In DNA form, the CDR3 reads TGTGCCAGCAGTTTAGCGGGGTTCTACGAGCAGTACTTC. It encodes CASSLAGFYEQYF.

The gene calls are TRBV6-4 and TRBJ2-2; TRBD2 agrees at 7 bases. The V gene end was trimmed by 6 bases and the J gene end by 5 bases; junction bases not matched to a gene: 9. This CDR3 region has 15 residues. From germline, CDR1 is MRHNA and CDR2 SNTAGT. CDR3 in amino acids: CASSPVTGGTGELFF. For the CDR3, the DNA is TGTGCCAGCAGCCCCGTCACCGGGGGGACCGGGGAGCTGTTTTTT.

The CDR3 reads CASSDRGGRTGELFF. The CDR3 bases are TGTGCCAGCAGTGACCGGGGGGGCCGGACCGGGGAGCTGTTTTTT. V gene TRBV6-4 combines with J gene TRBJ2-2, with 8 nucleotides matching TRBD2. Trimming took 2 bases from V and 5 from J; bases not matched to a gene: 4. Germline V gene sequence: CDR1 MRHNA, CDR2 SNTAGT. This CDR3 is 15 amino acids long.

The rearrangement joins TRBV7-2 to TRBJ2-7; 8 nucleotides align to TRBD1. V was pared by 1 base and J by 0 bases, with 5 bases of the junction left unmatched. Germline CDR1 is SGHTA and CDR2 is FQGNSA. There are 16 residues in the CDR3. CDR3: CASSLGTGTGSYEQYF. The CDR3 DNA is TGTGCCAGCAGCTTAGGGACAGGGACCGGCTCCTACGAGCAGTACTTC.

CDR3 bases: TGTGCCAGCTTGCTCAGGGTAGGCTATGGCTACACCTTC. The encoded protein is CASLLRVGYGYTF. The genes are TRBV12-3 or TRBV12-4 and TRBJ1-2; D might be TRBD1 (5 bases). The CDR3 runs to 13 residues. Trimming pared 8 bases from V and 4 bases from J, leaving 14 bases between.

The gene calls are TRBV27 and TRBJ2-7, with 9 bases that match TRBD1. Germline trimming cut 5 bases from V and 1 base from J; bases unmatched to any gene: 6. The CDR3 length is 15 residues. Germline values: CDR1 MNHEY, CDR2 SMNVEV (reference sequence). The CDR3 coding sequence is TGTGCCAGCAGTCTCATGACAGGGGGATCCTACGAGCAGTACTTC. This codes for CASSLMTGGSYEQYF.

V is TRBV15 and J is TRBJ2-1; D is possibly TRBD1 (6 bases). Trimming stripped 7 bases from V and 0 bases from J, with 16 bases between. This CDR3 spans 16 amino acids. Germline CDR1 and CDR2: LNHNV and YYDKDF (reference sequence). The DNA for the CDR3 is TGTGCCACCACCCACGGGACACTCAGCTCCTACAATGAGCAGTTCTTC. Its translation is CATTHGTLSSYNEQFF.

The chain recombines TRBV12-5 with TRBJ2-5, with TRBD2 matching 7 bases. The V gene's germline CDR1 is LGHNT and CDR2 FRNRAP. The junction had 5 bases not matched to a gene; V was cut back by 2 bases and J by 2 bases. The CDR3 runs 15 residues. CDR3 protein: CASGLTSGVQETQYF. CDR3 sequence (DNA): TGTGCTAGTGGTTTGACCAGCGGGGTGCAAGAGACCCAGTACTTC.

The J gene is TRBJ1-4, the V gene TRBV4-1; possible D gene TRBD1, 6 bases. Trimming stripped 0 bases from V and 0 bases from J, with 8 bases between. Germline-derived CDR1 and CDR2 are MGHRA and YSYEKL. There are 16 residues in the CDR3. DNA of the CDR3: TGCGCCAGCAGCCAAGATAGGGGGACAACTAATGAAAAACTGTTTTTT. Protein product: CASSQDRGTTNEKLFF.

The V and J genes are TRBV3-1 (or the pseudogene TRBV3-2) and TRBJ2-3; 11 nucleotides agree with TRBD2. The germline gives CDR1 LGHDT, CDR2 YNNKEL (reference sequence). This CDR3 is built from 14 residues. V lost 7 bases to trimming and J lost 2 bases; unmatched junction nucleotides: 2. The chain's CDR3 is CASMGLADTDTQYF. In nucleotides, the CDR3 is TGTGCCAGCATGGGACTAGCGGACACAGATACGCAGTATTTT.

This clone has only one observation. The chain uses TRBV7-2 and TRBJ2-1; unclear D gene. Deletions cut 1 base from V and 6 bases from J, with 7 bases between. The CDR3 has 13 amino acids. Germline values: CDR1 SGHTA, CDR2 FQGNSA. In nucleotides, the CDR3 is TGTGCCAGCAGCTTAGGTCCGAGCAATGAGCAGTTCTTC. Encoded protein: CASSLGPSNEQFF.

The gene calls are TRBV19 and TRBJ2-7; TRBD1 matches at 9 bases. The CDR3 is made up of 15 amino acids. After removal of 7 bases from V and 1 base from J, the junction contained 8 bases not matched to a gene. Germline CDR1 LNHDA, CDR2 SQIVND (reference sequence). CDR3 sequence reads: CASTPGGTGSYEQYF. The CDR3 DNA is TGTGCCAGTACCCCTGGGGGGACAGGGTCCTACGAGCAGTACTTC.

The chain combines TRBV12-3 or TRBV12-4 with TRBJ2-7; 10 positions match TRBD1. The CDR3 sequence is 13 residues long. V lost 6 bases and J lost 5; bases outside the gene matches: 4. The CDR3 DNA follows: TGTGCCAGCAGCAGGGACAGGGGTAACGAGCAGTACTTC. Residues: CASSRDRGNEQYF.

The gene calls are TRBV25-1 and TRBJ1-2; a possible D gene is TRBD1 (5 bases). Germline lookup yields CDR1 MGHDK and CDR2 SYGVNS. The CDR3 length is 14 residues. V was trimmed by 1 base and J by 5 bases, leaving 11 bases between them. CDR3 amino acids: CASSEWGLSYGYTF. The DNA for the CDR3 is TGTGCCAGCAGTGAATGGGGACTGTCGTATGGCTACACCTTC.

CDR3 residues: CASSTTRQGVGNTIYF. CDR3 sequence (DNA): TGTGCCAGCAGCACCACCCGACAGGGGGTCGGAAACACCATATATTTT. V and J are TRBV13 and TRBJ1-3; TRBD1 aligns across 9 bases. V was pared by 5 bases and J by 4 bases, with 9 bases of the junction left unmatched. The germline gives CDR1 PRHDT, CDR2 FYEKMQ (reference sequence). The CDR3 sequence is 16 residues long.

J is TRBJ1-1 and V is TRBV18; D is ambiguous. Trimming removed 3 bases from V and 4 bases from J, with 15 bases in between. Germline V gene sequence: CDR1 KGHSH, CDR2 LQKENI. CDR3 length: 15 residues. The CDR3 DNA sequence: TGTGCCAGCTCACCGGGAGGAGGAAGCGGCACTGAAGCTTTCTTT. Translation gives CASSPGGGSGTEAFF.

The V call is TRBV19, the J call TRBJ2-3; 8 positions agree with TRBD1. CDR1 and CDR2 (germline): LNHDA, SQIVND (reference sequence). Trimming removed 5 bases from V and 6 bases from J; junction bases left unmatched: 7. The CDR3 is 14 residues long. The CDR3 loop is CASSEPGQADTQYF. In nucleotides, the CDR3 is TGTGCCAGTAGTGAGCCGGGACAGGCCGATACGCAGTATTTT.